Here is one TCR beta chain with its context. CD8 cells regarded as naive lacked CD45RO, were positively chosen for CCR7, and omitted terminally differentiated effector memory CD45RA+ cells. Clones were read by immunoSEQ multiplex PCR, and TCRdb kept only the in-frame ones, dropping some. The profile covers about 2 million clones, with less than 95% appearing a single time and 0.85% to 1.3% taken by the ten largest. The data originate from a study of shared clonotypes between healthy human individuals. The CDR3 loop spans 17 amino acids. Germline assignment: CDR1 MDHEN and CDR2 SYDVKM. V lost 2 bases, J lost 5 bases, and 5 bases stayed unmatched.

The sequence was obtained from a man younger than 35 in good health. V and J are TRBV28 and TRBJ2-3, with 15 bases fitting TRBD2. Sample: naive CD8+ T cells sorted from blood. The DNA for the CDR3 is TGTGCCAGCAGTTTAGGGACTAGCGGGGGGATTGGAGATACGCAGTATTTT. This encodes CASSLGTSGGIGDTQYF.